Listed here are 9 T cell receptor beta chains from one sample, sequenced in a study of cytomegalovirus exposure and HLA in healthy donors. Both 60 Vbeta primers and 13 Jbeta primers went into the PCR. Sequencing used immunoSEQ multiplex PCR; TCRdb keeps in-frame clones, though not all of them. The table includes over 75,000 clones, around 74% detected once. The material sequenced was PBMCs. All receptors derive from a man aged 40-50 years in good health and CMV-seropositive.

The chain combines TRBV7-9 with TRBJ2-1; unclear D gene. Germline V gene data show CDR1 as SEHNR and CDR2 as FQNEAQ (reference sequence). The CDR3 runs to 13 residues. V gave up 5 bases and J gave up 0 bases, with 5 bases separating them. The CDR3 sequence is CASSASSYNEQFF. CDR3 nucleotides: TGTGCCAGCAGCGCCAGCTCCTACAATGAGCAGTTCTTC.

The gene calls are TRBV5-4 and TRBJ2-7, with TRBD2 identical over 7 bases. Germline CDR1 reads SGHNT; CDR2 reads YYREEE (reference sequence). With V trimmed by 4 bases and J by 5 bases, 12 bases remained unmatched. The CDR3 extends over 15 amino acids. The CDR3 nucleotides read TGTGCCAGCAGCCTCCCTAGCGGACCCCTCCACGAGCAGTACTTC. Its translation: CASSLPSGPLHEQYF.

In its sample, this clone was seen a few times. This rearrangement joins TRBV14 to TRBJ2-7; D unresolved. CDR1 is SGHDN, CDR2 FVKESK, per germline. V was cut by 0 bases and J by 2 bases, with 5 bases left in between. CDR3 length: 13 residues. CDR3: CASSQDNAYEQYF. The CDR3 bases are TGTGCCAGCAGCCAAGATAATGCCTACGAGCAGTACTTC. Based on the CDR3 plus reference TRBV14 and TRBJ2-7, the full variable domain is EAGVTQFPSHSVIEKGQTVTLRCDPISGHDNLYWYRRVMGKEIKFLLHFVKESKQDESGMPNNRFLAERTGGTYSTLKVQPAELEDSGVYFCASSQDNAYEQYFGPGTRLTVT.

This clone appeared a single time. The CDR3 bases are TGTGCCAGCAGCTTAGAGAGGGGGAGCACAGATACGCAGTATTTT. Translating it yields CASSLERGSTDTQYF. The chain recombines TRBV7-9 with TRBJ2-3; D may be TRBD1 (6 bases). The CDR3 sequence is 15 residues long. V lost 1 base, J lost 0 bases, and 8 bases lay in between. CDR1 and CDR2 (germline): SEHNR, FQNEAQ (reference sequence).

This clone was seen a single time. The rearrangement joins TRBV5-1 to TRBJ2-1; 10 bases are shared with TRBD1. In germline, CDR1 is SGHRS, CDR2 YFSETQ. CDR3 length: 15 amino acids. Trimming at V came to 5 bases and at J to 7 bases, leaving 9 bases not matched to a gene. This chain's CDR3 is CASRSTGTGVNEQFF. DNA of the CDR3: TGCGCCAGCAGATCCACCGGGACAGGGGTGAATGAGCAGTTCTTC.

The gene calls are TRBV11-2 and TRBJ2-5; 8 bases match TRBD2. In germline, CDR1 is SGHAT, CDR2 FQNNGV. CDR3 length equals 17 residues. After removal of 3 bases from V and 2 bases from J, the junction contained 11 bases not matched to a gene. CDR3 DNA sequence: TGTGCCAGCAGCTTCGAGAGGGGCGGGGGGCTTCAAGAGACCCAGTACTTC. Translation gives CASSFERGGGLQETQYF.

V and J are TRBV7-9 and TRBJ2-7; no firm D call. From germline, CDR1 is SEHNR and CDR2 FQNEAQ (reference sequence). There are 12 residues in the CDR3. Trimming took off 5 bases at V and 3 bases at J, with 8 bases between the two ends. The CDR3, as DNA: TGTGCCAGCAGCCCTGGGCTCTACGAGCAGTACTTC. Translating it yields CASSPGLYEQYF.

The V call is TRBV5-1, the J call TRBJ2-3, with a tentative D call TRBD2 (5 bases). Germline CDR1 reads SGHRS; CDR2 reads YFSETQ. This CDR3 has 15 amino acids. V lost 0 bases, J lost 3 bases, and 11 bases lay in between. CDR3 in amino acids: CASSLGSSATDTQYF. The CDR3 DNA reads as TGCGCCAGCAGCTTGGGTAGTAGCGCAACAGATACGCAGTATTTT.

The genes are TRBV6-5 and TRBJ2-5, with 7 bases identical to TRBD2. With V trimmed by 4 bases and J by 5 bases, 7 bases remained unmatched. CDR3 length equals 14 residues. The germline gives CDR1 MNHEY, CDR2 SVGAGI. CDR3 in amino acids: CASSFSTGGETQYF. The CDR3 nucleotides are TGTGCCAGCAGTTTCTCCACCGGGGGGGAGACCCAGTACTTC.